Below, 22 T cell receptor beta chains from the same sample are listed, as sequenced in a study of technical replicates of blood from a handful of donors. TCRdb's table, derived via immunoSEQ multiplex PCR, lists solely in-frame clones and lacks some. The repertoire includes 75,000 to 90,000 clones, 85% to 95% of them detected once, and around 0.3% sits in the top ten. Sample: T cells isolated from PBMCs. These receptors originate from a human donor in good health.

This clone appeared a single time. The rearrangement uses TRBV5-6 and TRBJ2-2, with 10 bases lining up with TRBD2. The CDR3 spans 17 residues. CDR1 and CDR2 from the germline V gene are SGHDT and YYEEEE. J was trimmed by 5 bases and V by 5 bases; bases with no gene match: 12. CDR3 sequence reads: CASSYGVGLADTGELFF. CDR3 nucleotides: TGTGCCAGCAGTTACGGGGTCGGACTAGCGGATACCGGGGAGCTGTTTTTT.

The chain couples TRBV2 to TRBJ1-1; D is possibly TRBD1 (5 bases). CDR3 length equals 16 residues. Between the trimmed V and J ends, which lost 4 bases and 0 bases, there was a span of 15 bases. Germline lookup yields CDR1 SNHLY and CDR2 FYNNEI. CDR3 residues: CASSVGAVFMNTEAFF. In nucleotides, the CDR3 is TGTGCCAGCAGTGTAGGGGCCGTCTTCATGAACACTGAAGCTTTCTTT.

The chain couples TRBV5-1 to TRBJ2-7; 8 nucleotides match TRBD2. J lost 2 bases, V lost 3 bases, and 10 bases had no gene match. The CDR3 totals 16 residues. Germline CDR1 is SGHRS and CDR2 is YFSETQ. The DNA for the CDR3 is TGCGCCAGCAGCTCGGGATGGACTAGCATTACCTACGAGCAGTACTTC. Its translation: CASSSGWTSITYEQYF.

V and J are TRBV7-9 and TRBJ2-1; 9 bases align to TRBD2. Per the germline V gene, CDR1 is SEHNR and CDR2 is FQNEAQ (reference sequence). V lost 5 bases, J lost 5 bases, and 7 bases stayed unmatched. This CDR3 is 15 amino acids long. This CDR3 reads CASSDGTSRNNEQFF. DNA of the CDR3: TGTGCCAGCAGCGACGGGACTAGCAGAAACAATGAGCAGTTCTTC.

The chain has TRBV9 and TRBJ2-1; 13 bases are shared with TRBD2. The CDR3 is made up of 18 amino acids. Germline V gene lookup returns CDR1 SGDLS and CDR2 YYNGEE. Losses at the gene ends were 4 bases for V and 8 bases for J; bases not matched to a gene: 15. The CDR3 sequence is CASSQDTSGRALLDEQFF. The CDR3 nucleotides are TGTGCCAGCAGCCAGGACACTAGCGGGAGGGCCCTATTGGATGAGCAGTTCTTC.

The rearrangement links TRBV14 to TRBJ1-2, with D tentatively TRBD1 (6 bases). The CDR3 spans 13 residues. V was trimmed by 1 base and J by 4 bases, leaving 7 bases between them. Germline V gene lookup returns CDR1 SGHDN and CDR2 FVKESK. DNA for the CDR3: TGTGCCAGCAGCCAAGTAGGGGGCTATGGCTACACCTTC. It encodes CASSQVGGYGYTF.

This clone was observed once. This chain joins TRBV19 and TRBJ2-7; maybe TRBD2 (6 bases). The CDR3 covers 14 residues. The ends were cut back, 3 bases at V and 3 bases at J, with 12 bases in the middle. Germline V gene lookup returns CDR1 LNHDA and CDR2 SQIVND (reference sequence). CDR3 residues: CASSIGQGLYEQYF. Written as DNA, the CDR3 is TGTGCCAGTAGTATCGGGCAGGGACTCTACGAGCAGTACTTC.

This chain joins TRBV27 and TRBJ2-1; 8 bases align to TRBD2. This CDR3 is 16 amino acids long. Germline lookup yields CDR1 MNHEY and CDR2 SMNVEV (reference sequence). The V and J ends lost 4 bases and 2 bases, in that order; junction bases with no gene match: 7. The CDR3 DNA sequence: TGTGCCAGCAGTTGGATCGGGAGGGCCACCTACAATGAGCAGTTCTTC. It codes for CASSWIGRATYNEQFF.

The V call is TRBV18, the J call TRBJ1-1; D gene ambiguous. Germline V lookup: CDR1 KGHSH, CDR2 LQKENI. The V and J ends lost 1 base and 3 bases respectively, with 6 bases between them. The CDR3 length is 13 residues. The CDR3 is CASSPRADTEAFF. CDR3 DNA: TGTGCCAGCTCACCACGGGCCGACACTGAAGCTTTCTTT.

This chain uses TRBV6-5 with TRBJ2-3; D is possibly TRBD1 (5 bases). V was shortened by 6 bases and J by 6 bases, with 13 bases between the two germline ends. CDR3 size: 13 residues. In germline, CDR1 is MNHEY, CDR2 SVGAGI. The CDR3 DNA sequence: TGTGCCAGCAGCCAAGGGGTTGGGGATACGCAGTATTTT. It is translated as CASSQGVGDTQYF.

The chain couples TRBV27 to TRBJ2-1; unclear D gene. The CDR3 covers 13 residues. Per germline, CDR1 MNHEY and CDR2 SMNVEV (reference sequence). Trimming stripped 5 bases from V and 5 bases from J, with 10 bases between. CDR3 amino acids: CASSLTINNEQFF. The DNA for the CDR3 is TGTGCCAGCAGTCTGACAATTAACAATGAGCAGTTCTTC.

On this clone itself: Mismatch with germline at one junction end may stem from a read error. The gene calls are TRBV25-1 and TRBJ2-7; TRBD1 might be the D (6 bases). The CDR3 extends over 12 amino acids. Per germline, CDR1 MGHDK and CDR2 SYGVNS. The CDR3 here is CASSEFGGYLSF. The CDR3 nucleotides are TGTGCCAGCAGTGAATTTGGGGGCTATCTTTCGTTT.

The chain uses TRBV7-2 and TRBJ1-1; tentatively, D is TRBD1 (5 bases). CDR1 and CDR2 from the germline V gene are SGHTA and FQGNSA. CDR3 length: 13 amino acids. Trimming stripped 1 base from V and 8 bases from J, with 11 bases between. CDR3 loop: CASSLDYRGEAFF. The CDR3 DNA follows: TGTGCCAGCAGCTTAGATTATCGGGGGGAAGCTTTCTTT.

The chain has TRBV4-2 and TRBJ1-2, with D tentatively TRBD1 (6 bases). Germline V gene sequence: CDR1 LGHNA, CDR2 YNFKEQ. Deletions cut 0 bases from V and 4 bases from J, with 15 bases between. This CDR3 region has 16 residues. This CDR3 is CASSQDGGTPGYGYTF. As DNA, the CDR3 is TGTGCCAGCAGCCAAGATGGTGGGACACCAGGCTATGGCTACACCTTC.

This clone has only one observation. This chain links TRBV5-6 with TRBJ2-5; D possibly corresponds to TRBD2 (7 bases). Between the trimmed V and J ends, which lost 0 bases and 2 bases, there was a span of 17 bases. Germline values: CDR1 SGHDT, CDR2 YYEEEE. The CDR3 loop spans 17 amino acids. DNA of the CDR3: TGTGCCAGCAGCTTGGCCATGGAGGGGGGGCTGCAAGAGACCCAGTACTTC. Amino acids: CASSLAMEGGLQETQYF.

The chain joins TRBV6-5 to TRBJ1-2; 8 bases map to TRBD1. Per germline, CDR1 MNHEY and CDR2 SVGAGI. Trimming took 2 bases from V and 3 from J; bases not matched to a gene: 2. CDR3 length: 14 amino acids. In DNA form, the CDR3 reads TGTGCCAGCAGTTACCAGGGGGCGGACTATGGCTACACCTTC. Translation: CASSYQGADYGYTF.

The chain couples TRBV29-1 to TRBJ2-7, with unresolved D. CDR3 length equals 10 residues. Germline CDR1 and CDR2: SQVTM and ANQGSEA. Trimming removed 4 bases at V and 5 bases at J, with 6 bases between. The DNA for the CDR3 is TGCAGCGTTGGGAGCGACGAGCAGTACTTC. It yields the protein CSVGSDEQYF.

This chain links TRBV5-5 with TRBJ1-4; 7 positions agree with TRBD1. The V gene end was trimmed by 2 bases and the J gene end by 6 bases; junction bases not matched to a gene: 4. CDR1 is SGHKS, CDR2 YYEKEE, per germline (reference sequence). CDR3 length: 14 residues. CDR3 region: CASSFGDSYEKLFF. The CDR3, as DNA: TGTGCCAGCAGCTTCGGGGACAGCTATGAAAAACTGTTTTTT.

This chain uses TRBV9 with TRBJ1-4; D remains ambiguous. V was pared by 0 bases and J by 9 bases, with 18 bases between. CDR1 and CDR2 from the germline V gene are SGDLS and YYNGEE. The CDR3 is made up of 16 amino acids. The DNA for the CDR3 is TGTGCCAGCAGCGTAGATGCGAAGAAGCCCGAAAAAAAACTGTTTTTT. The encoded protein is CASSVDAKKPEKKLFF.

CDR3 nucleotide sequence: TGTGCCAGCAGCTTGGTCGGAGATCAAGAGACCCAGTACTTC. It translates to CASSLVGDQETQYF. The chain joins TRBV7-2 to TRBJ2-5; D uncertain. CDR3 length: 14 residues. Germline V gives CDR1 SGHTA, CDR2 FQGNSA. V lost 3 bases, J lost 2 bases, and 10 bases lay in between.

V and J are TRBV6-1 and TRBJ2-3, with 7 bases identical to TRBD1. This CDR3 contains 15 residues. J was trimmed by 2 bases and V by 7 bases; bases with no gene match: 9. Germline lookup yields CDR1 MNHNS and CDR2 SASEGT. The CDR3 DNA is TGTGCCAGCACATTACAGACAGGGACCACAGATACGCAGTATTTT. Amino acids: CASTLQTGTTDTQYF.

The rearrangement uses TRBV2 and TRBJ2-4; TRBD1 matches 8 bases. This CDR3 is 15 amino acids long. J lost 0 bases, V lost 7 bases, and 5 bases had no gene match. Germline assignment: CDR1 SNHLY and CDR2 FYNNEI. The CDR3 spells CASNKDRVAKNIQYF. The CDR3 DNA is TGTGCCAGCAATAAGGACAGGGTAGCCAAAAACATTCAGTACTTC.